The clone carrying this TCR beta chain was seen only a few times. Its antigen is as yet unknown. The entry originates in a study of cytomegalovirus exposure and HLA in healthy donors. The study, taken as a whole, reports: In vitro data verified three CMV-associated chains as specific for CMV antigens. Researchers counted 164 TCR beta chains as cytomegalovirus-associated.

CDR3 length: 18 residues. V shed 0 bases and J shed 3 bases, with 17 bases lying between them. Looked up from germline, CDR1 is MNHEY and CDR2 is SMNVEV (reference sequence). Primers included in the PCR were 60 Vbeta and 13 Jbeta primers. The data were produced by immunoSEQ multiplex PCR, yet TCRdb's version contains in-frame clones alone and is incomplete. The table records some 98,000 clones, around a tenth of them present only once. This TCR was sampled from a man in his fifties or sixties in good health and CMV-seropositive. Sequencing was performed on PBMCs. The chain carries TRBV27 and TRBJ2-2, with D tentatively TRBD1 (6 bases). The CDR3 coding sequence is TGTGCCAGCAGTTTATCTTCCAGGGGACAAACCTACACCGGGGAGCTGTTTTTT. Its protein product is CASSLSSRGQTYTGELFF.